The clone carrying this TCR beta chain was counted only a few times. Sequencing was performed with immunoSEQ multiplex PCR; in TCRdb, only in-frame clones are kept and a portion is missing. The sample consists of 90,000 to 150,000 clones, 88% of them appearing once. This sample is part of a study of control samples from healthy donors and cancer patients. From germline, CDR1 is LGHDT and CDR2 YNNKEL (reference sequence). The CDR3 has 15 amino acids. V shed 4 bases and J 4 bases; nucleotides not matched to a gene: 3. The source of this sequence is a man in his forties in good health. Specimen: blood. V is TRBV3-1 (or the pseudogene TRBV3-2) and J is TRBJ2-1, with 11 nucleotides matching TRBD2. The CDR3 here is CASSLLAGAYNEQFF. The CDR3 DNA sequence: TGTGCCAGCAGCCTACTAGCGGGGGCATACAATGAGCAGTTCTTC.